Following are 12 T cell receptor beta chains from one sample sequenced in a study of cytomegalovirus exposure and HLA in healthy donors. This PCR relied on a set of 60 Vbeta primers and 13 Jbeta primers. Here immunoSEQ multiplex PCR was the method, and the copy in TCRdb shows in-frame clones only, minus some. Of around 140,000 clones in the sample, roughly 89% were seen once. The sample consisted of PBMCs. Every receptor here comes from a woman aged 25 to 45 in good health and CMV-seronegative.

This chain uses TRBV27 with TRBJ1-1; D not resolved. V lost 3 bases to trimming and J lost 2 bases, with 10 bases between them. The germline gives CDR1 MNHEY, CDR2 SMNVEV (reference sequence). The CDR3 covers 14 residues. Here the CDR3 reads CASSLKDFNTEAFF. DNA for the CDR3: TGTGCCAGCAGTTTGAAAGACTTCAACACTGAAGCTTTCTTT.

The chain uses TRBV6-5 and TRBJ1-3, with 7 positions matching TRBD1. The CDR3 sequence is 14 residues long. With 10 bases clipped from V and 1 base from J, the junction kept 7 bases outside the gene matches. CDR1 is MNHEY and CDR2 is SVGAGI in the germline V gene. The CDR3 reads CATTSGGSGNTIYF. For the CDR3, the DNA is TGTGCCACCACATCAGGGGGTTCTGGAAACACCATATATTTT.

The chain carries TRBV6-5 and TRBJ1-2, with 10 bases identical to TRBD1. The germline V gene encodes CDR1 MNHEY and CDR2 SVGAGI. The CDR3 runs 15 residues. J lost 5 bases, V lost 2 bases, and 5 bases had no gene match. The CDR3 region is CASSYAGTGEYGYTF. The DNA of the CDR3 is TGTGCCAGCAGTTACGCGGGGACAGGGGAATATGGCTACACCTTC.

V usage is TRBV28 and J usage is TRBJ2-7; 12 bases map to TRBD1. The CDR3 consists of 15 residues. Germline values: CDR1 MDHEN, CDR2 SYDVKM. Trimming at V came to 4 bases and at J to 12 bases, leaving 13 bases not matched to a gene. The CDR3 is CASSSSGQGASNPYF. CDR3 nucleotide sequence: TGTGCCAGCAGTTCCTCGGGACAGGGGGCCTCTAATCCGTACTTC.

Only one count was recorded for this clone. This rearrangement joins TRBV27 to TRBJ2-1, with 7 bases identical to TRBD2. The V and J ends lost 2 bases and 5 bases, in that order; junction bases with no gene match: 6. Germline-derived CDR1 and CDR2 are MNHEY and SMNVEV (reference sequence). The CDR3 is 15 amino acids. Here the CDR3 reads CASSLLTSMDNEQFF. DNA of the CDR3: TGTGCCAGCAGTTTACTGACTAGCATGGACAATGAGCAGTTCTTC.

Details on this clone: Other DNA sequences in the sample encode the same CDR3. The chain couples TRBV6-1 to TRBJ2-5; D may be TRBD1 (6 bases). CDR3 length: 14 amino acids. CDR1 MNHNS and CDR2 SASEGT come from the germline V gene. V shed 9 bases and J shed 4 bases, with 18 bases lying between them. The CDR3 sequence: CASFHRDRAETQYF. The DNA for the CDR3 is TGTGCCAGTTTCCACAGGGATAGAGCAGAGACCCAGTACTTC.

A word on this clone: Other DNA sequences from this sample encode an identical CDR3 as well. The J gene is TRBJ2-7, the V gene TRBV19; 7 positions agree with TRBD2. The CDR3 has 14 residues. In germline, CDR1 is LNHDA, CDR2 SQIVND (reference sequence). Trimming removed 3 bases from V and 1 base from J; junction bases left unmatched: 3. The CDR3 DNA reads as TGTGCCAGTAGTATGACGGGGGGATCCTACGAGCAGTACTTC. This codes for CASSMTGGSYEQYF.

The CDR3 loop reads CASSQEGLGEGNEQFF. The CDR3, as DNA: TGTGCCAGCAGCCAAGAAGGCTTGGGAGAAGGCAATGAGCAGTTCTTC. The rearrangement uses TRBV4-2 and TRBJ2-1; D is perhaps TRBD2 (5 bases). This CDR3 is 16 amino acids long. Per the germline V gene, CDR1 is LGHNA and CDR2 is YNFKEQ. With 0 bases removed from V and 6 bases from J, the gap between germline ends came to 15 bases.

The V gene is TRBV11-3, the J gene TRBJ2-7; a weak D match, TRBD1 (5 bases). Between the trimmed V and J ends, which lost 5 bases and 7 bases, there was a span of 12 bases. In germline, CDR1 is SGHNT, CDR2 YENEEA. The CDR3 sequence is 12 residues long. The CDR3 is CASSGDSTEQYF. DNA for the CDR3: TGTGCCAGCAGCGGTGACAGCACAGAGCAGTACTTC.

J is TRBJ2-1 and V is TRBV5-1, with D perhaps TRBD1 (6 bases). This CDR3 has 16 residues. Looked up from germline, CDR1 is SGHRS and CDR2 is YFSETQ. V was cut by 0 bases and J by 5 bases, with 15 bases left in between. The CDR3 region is CASSLVPSDRDNEQFF. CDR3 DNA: TGCGCCAGCAGCTTGGTTCCCTCGGACAGAGACAATGAGCAGTTCTTC.

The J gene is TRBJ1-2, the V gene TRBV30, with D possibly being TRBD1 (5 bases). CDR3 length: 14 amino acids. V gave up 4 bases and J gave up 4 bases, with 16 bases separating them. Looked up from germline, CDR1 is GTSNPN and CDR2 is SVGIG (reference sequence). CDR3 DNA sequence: TGTGCCTGGACCTGGACACCCGAACTCTATGGCTACACCTTC. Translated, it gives CAWTWTPELYGYTF.

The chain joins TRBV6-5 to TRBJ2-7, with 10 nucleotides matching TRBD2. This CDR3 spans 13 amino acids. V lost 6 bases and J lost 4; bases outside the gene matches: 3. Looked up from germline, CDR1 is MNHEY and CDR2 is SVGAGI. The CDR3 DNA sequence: TGTGCCAGCAGCTTGGGACTAGCGTACGAGCAGTACTTC. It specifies CASSLGLAYEQYF.